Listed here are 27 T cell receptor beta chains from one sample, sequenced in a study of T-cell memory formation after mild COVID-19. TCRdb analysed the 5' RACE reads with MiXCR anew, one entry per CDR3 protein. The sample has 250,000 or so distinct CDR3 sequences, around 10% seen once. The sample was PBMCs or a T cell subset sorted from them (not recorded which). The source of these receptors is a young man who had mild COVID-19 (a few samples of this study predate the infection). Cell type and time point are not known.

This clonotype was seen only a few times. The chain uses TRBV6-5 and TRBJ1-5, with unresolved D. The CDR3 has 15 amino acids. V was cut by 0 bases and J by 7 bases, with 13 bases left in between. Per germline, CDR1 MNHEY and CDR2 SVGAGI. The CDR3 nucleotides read TGTGCCAGCAGTTACTCGATGGGGTCTGGACAGCCCCAGCATTTT. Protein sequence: CASSYSMGSGQPQHF.

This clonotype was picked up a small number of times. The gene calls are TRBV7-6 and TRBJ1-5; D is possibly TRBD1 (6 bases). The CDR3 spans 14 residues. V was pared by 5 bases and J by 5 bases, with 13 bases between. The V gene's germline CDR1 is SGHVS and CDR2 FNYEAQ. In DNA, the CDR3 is TGTGCCAGCAGCCGCGGGGGGGGCTATCAGCCCCAGCATTTT. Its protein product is CASSRGGGYQPQHF.

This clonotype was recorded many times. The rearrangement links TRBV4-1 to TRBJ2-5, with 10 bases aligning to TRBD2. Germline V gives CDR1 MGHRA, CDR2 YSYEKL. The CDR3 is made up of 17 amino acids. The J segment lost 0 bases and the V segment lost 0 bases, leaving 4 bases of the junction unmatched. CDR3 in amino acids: CASSQDTTSGDQETQYF. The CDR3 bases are TGCGCCAGCAGCCAAGATACAACTAGCGGGGACCAAGAGACCCAGTACTTC.

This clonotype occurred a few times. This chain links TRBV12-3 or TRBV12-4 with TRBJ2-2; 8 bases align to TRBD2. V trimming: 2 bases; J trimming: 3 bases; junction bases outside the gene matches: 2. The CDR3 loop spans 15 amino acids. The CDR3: CASSLNSGDTGELFF. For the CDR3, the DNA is TGTGCCAGCAGTTTAAATAGCGGGGACACCGGGGAGCTGTTTTTT.

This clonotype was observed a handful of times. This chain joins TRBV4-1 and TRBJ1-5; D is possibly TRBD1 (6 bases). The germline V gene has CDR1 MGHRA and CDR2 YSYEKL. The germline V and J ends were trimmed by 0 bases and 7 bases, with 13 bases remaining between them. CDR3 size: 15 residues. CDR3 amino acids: CASSQEVTGEQPQHF. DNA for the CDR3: TGCGCCAGCAGCCAAGAGGTGACAGGCGAACAGCCCCAGCATTTT.

CDR3 bases: TGCGCCAGCACCCGGGAAACAGGGGGCATTAACGAGCAGTACTTC. Protein: CASTRETGGINEQYF. The rearrangement uses TRBV5-1 and TRBJ2-7; 9 nucleotides align to TRBD1. J was trimmed by 5 bases and V by 6 bases; bases with no gene match: 12. CDR3 length: 15 residues. Germline V gene sequence: CDR1 SGHRS, CDR2 YFSETQ.

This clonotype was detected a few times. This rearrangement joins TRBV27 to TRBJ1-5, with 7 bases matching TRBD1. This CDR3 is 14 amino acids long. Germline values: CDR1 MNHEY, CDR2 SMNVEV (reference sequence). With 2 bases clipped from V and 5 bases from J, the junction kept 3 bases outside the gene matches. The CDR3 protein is CASSLRTGYQPQHF. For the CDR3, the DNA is TGTGCCAGCAGTTTAAGGACAGGATATCAGCCCCAGCATTTT.

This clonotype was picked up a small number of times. CDR3 in DNA: TGTGCCAGCAGCTTGGGGACAGGGGGAAACACCGGGGAGCTGTTTTTT. Protein sequence: CASSLGTGGNTGELFF. This sequence joins TRBV7-2 and TRBJ2-2, with 11 nucleotides matching TRBD1. With V trimmed by 3 bases and J by 2 bases, 2 bases remained unmatched. Germline lookup yields CDR1 SGHTA and CDR2 FQGNSA. The CDR3 is made up of 16 amino acids.

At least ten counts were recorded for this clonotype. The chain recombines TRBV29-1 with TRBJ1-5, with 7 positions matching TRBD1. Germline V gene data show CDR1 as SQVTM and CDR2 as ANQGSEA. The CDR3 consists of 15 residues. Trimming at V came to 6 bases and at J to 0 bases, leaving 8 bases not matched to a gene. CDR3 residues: CSVSFGTASNQPQHF. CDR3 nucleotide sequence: TGCAGCGTCTCATTTGGGACAGCTAGCAATCAGCCCCAGCATTTT.

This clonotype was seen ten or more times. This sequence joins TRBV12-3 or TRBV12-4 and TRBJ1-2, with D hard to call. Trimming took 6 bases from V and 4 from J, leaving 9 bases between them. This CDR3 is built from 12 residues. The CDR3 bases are TGTGCCAGCAGCTTCGGGTCCTATGGCTACACCTTC. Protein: CASSFGSYGYTF.

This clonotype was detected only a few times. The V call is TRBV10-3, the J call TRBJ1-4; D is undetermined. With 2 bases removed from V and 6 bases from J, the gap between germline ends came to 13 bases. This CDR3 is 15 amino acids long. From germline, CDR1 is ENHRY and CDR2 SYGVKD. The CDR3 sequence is CAISEHGGWDEKLFF. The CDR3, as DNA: TGTGCCATCAGTGAGCACGGAGGTTGGGATGAAAAACTGTTTTTT.

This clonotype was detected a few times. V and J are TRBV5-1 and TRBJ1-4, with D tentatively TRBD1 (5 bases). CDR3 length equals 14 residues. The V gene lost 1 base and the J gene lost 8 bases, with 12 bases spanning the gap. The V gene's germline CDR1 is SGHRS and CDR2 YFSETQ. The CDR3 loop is CASSLPGLGEKLFF. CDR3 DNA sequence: TGCGCCAGCAGCTTGCCGGGACTGGGCGAAAAACTGTTTTTT.

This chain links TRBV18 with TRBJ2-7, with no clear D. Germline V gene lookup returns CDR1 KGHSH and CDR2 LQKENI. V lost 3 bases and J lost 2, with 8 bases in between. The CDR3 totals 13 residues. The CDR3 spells CASSPTETYEQYV. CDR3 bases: TGTGCCAGCTCACCGACCGAGACCTACGAGCAGTACGTC.

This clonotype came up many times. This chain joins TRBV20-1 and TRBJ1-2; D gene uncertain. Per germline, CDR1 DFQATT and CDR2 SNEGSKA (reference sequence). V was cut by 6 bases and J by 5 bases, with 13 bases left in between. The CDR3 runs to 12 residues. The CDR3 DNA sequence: TGCAGTGCGGCAGCCAGCCTTTATGGCTACACCTTC. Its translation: CSAAASLYGYTF.

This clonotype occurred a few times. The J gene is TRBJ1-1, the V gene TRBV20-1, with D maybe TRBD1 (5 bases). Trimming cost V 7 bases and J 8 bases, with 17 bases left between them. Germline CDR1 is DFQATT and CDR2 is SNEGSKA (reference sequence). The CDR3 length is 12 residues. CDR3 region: CSVPRVAGEAFF. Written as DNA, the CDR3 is TGCAGTGTCCCCAGGGTTGCGGGCGAAGCTTTCTTT.

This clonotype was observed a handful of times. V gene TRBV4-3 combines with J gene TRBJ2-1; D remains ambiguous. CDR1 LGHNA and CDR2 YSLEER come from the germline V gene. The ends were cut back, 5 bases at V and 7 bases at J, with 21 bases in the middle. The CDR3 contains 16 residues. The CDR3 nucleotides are TGCGCCAGCAGCGATTGGATCGGAGCGCGAGTGAATGAGCAGTTCTTC. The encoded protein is CASSDWIGARVNEQFF.

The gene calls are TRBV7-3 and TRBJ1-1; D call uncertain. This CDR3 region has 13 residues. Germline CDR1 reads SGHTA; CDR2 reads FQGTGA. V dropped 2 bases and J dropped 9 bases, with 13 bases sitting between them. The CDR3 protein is CASSLSAGSKAFF. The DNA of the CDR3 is TGTGCCAGCAGCTTATCGGCTGGGTCTAAAGCTTTCTTT.

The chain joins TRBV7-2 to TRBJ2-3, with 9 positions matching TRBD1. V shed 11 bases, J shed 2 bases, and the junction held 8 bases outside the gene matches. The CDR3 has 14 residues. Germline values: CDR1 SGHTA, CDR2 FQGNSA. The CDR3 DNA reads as TGTGCCGGCACCCGGGACAGGGACACAGATACGCAGTATTTT. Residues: CAGTRDRDTDTQYF.

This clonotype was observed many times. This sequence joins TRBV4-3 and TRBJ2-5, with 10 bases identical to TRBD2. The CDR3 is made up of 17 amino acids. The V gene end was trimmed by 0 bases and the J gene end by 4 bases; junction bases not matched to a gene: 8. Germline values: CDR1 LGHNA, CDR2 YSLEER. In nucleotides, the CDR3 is TGCGCCAGCAGCCAAGATTGGAGCGGGGGGGCCACAGAGACCCAGTACTTC. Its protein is CASSQDWSGGATETQYF.

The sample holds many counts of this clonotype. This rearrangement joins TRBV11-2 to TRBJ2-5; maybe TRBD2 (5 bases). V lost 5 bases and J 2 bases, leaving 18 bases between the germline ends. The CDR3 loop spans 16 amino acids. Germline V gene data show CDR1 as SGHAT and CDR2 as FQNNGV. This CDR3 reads CASSLWVLRGQETQYF. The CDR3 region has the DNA TGTGCCAGCAGCCTTTGGGTCCTCCGGGGACAAGAGACCCAGTACTTC.

For the CDR3, the DNA is TGTGCCAGCAGTGCGACCAGGGGAATAGCCTCCTACGAGCAGTACTTC. Translating gives CASSATRGIASYEQYF. This chain links TRBV6-2 or TRBV6-3 with TRBJ2-7; D perhaps matches TRBD1 (6 bases). This CDR3 has 16 amino acids. V lost 5 bases and J lost 0, with 17 bases in between. Germline V lookup: CDR1 MNHEY, CDR2 SVGEGT.

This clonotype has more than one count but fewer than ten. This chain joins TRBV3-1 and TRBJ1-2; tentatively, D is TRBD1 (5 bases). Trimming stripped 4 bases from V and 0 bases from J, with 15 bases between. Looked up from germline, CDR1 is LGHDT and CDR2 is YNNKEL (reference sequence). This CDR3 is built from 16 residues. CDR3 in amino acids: CASSPTGHLTNYGYTF. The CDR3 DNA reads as TGTGCCAGCAGCCCAACCGGACACCTGACTAACTATGGCTACACCTTC.

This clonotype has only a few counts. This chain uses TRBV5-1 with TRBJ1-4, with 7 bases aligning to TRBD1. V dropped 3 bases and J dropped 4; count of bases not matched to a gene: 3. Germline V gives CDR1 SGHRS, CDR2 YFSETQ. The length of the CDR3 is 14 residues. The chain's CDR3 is CASSSTGINEKLFF. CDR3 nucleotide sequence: TGCGCCAGCAGCTCGACAGGGATTAATGAAAAACTGTTTTTT.

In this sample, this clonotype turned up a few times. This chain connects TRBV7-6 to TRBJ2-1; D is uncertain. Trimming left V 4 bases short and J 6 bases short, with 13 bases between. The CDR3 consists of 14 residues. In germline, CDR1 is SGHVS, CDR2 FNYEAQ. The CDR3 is CASSSLVASNEQFF. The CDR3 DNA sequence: TGTGCCAGCAGCTCGCTCGTTGCTAGCAATGAGCAGTTCTTC. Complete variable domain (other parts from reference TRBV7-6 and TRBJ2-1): GAGVSQSPRYKVTKRGQDVALRCDPISGHVSLYWYRQALGQGPEFLTYFNYEAQQDKSGLPNDRFSAERPEGSISTLTIQRTEQRDSAMYRCASSSLVASNEQFFGPGTRLTVL.

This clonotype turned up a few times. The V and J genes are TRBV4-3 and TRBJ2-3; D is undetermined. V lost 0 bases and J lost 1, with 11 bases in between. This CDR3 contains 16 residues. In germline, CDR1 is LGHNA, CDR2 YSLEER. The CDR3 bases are TGCGCCAGCAGCCAAGAGGCCTTCTGGGGCACAGATACGCAGTATTTT. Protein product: CASSQEAFWGTDTQYF.

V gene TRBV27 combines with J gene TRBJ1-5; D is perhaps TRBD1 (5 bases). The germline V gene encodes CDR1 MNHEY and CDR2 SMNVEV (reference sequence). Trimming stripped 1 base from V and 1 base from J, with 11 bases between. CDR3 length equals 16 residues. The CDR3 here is CASSLLSGHSNQPQHF. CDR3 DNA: TGTGCCAGCAGTTTATTGTCGGGGCACAGCAATCAGCCCCAGCATTTT.

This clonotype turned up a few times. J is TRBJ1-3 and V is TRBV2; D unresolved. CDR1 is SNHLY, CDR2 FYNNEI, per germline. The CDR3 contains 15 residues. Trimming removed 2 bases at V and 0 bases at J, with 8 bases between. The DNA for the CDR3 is TGTGCCAGCAGTGAATCGTCGTTCTCTGGAAACACCATATATTTT. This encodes CASSESSFSGNTIYF.